This passage covers 30 T cell receptor beta chains from one sample sequenced in a study of CD8 T cells in Susac syndrome (dated by TCRdb to about 2019). The library was prepared using the immunoSEQ multiplex PCR assay. RNA was extracted using the RNeasy kit, and roughly 0.5 to 1 microgram was reverse transcribed with random hexamers. In TCRdb, the public reads were trimmed at Q25 with fastp and aligned with MiXCR, with productive beta chains retained. Rows matching on CDR3 protein sequence are summarized as one entry with the most common DNA and genes. The sample data list approximately 100,000 distinct CDR3 sequences, and roughly 91% of these were observed just once. The ten biggest clones cover about 0.15% of the sample. Sequencing used CD4+ T cells from PBMCs. All receptors derive from a human donor in good health.

The CDR3 loop is CASSYQVGRGATGELFF. The CDR3 DNA sequence: TGTGCCAGCAGTTACCAAGTCGGGCGGGGCGCCACCGGGGAGCTGTTTTTT. V gene TRBV6-5 combines with J gene TRBJ2-2; TRBD2 might be the D (6 bases). Germline assignment: CDR1 MNHEY and CDR2 SVGAGI. CDR3 length: 17 amino acids. V was trimmed by 2 bases and J by 4 bases, leaving 17 bases between them.

The chain combines TRBV9 with TRBJ1-1; the D is unclear. V lost 0 bases and J lost 0, with 9 bases in between. Germline V gene sequence: CDR1 SGDLS, CDR2 YYNGEE. The CDR3 covers 15 residues. The CDR3 nucleotides are TGTGCCAGCAGCGTAGCTGGCAAAATGAACACTGAAGCTTTCTTT. Protein product: CASSVAGKMNTEAFF.

This clonotype was found once. V and J are TRBV5-1 and TRBJ1-5, with D possibly matching TRBD1 (5 bases). The CDR3 covers 13 residues. The germline gives CDR1 SGHRS, CDR2 YFSETQ. V was clipped by 0 bases and J by 9 bases, with 10 bases between them. This CDR3 is CASSLDGAGPQHF. In DNA form, the CDR3 reads TGCGCCAGCAGCTTGGATGGGGCAGGGCCCCAGCATTTT. The whole variable domain, remainder taken from reference TRBV5-1 and TRBJ1-5, is KAGVTQTPRYLIKTRGQQVTLSCSPISGHRSVSWYQQTPGQGLQFLFEYFSETQRNKGNFPGRFSGRQFSNSRSEMNVSTLELGDSALYLCASSLDGAGPQHFGDGTRLSIL.

The chain uses TRBV7-9 and TRBJ2-7; 10 bases are a match to TRBD2. The CDR3 totals 18 residues. The ends lost 5 bases at V and 3 bases at J; junction bases unmatched: 16. Germline V gene lookup returns CDR1 SEHNR and CDR2 FQNEAQ (reference sequence). As DNA, the CDR3 is TGTGCCAGCAGCCCCCCCGGGGATATAGCGGGAGGACTCTACGAGCAGTACTTC. Protein sequence: CASSPPGDIAGGLYEQYF.

The chain carries TRBV12-3 or TRBV12-4 and TRBJ1-1; D is undetermined. The ends were cut back, 10 bases at V and 1 base at J, with 13 bases in the middle. This CDR3 spans 13 amino acids. Written as DNA, the CDR3 is TGTGCCACCGCGAAAACTCGGAACACTGAAGCTTTCTTT. This sequence encodes CATAKTRNTEAFF.

The chain links TRBV18 to TRBJ2-2; D remains unclear. Trimming removed 2 bases at V and 6 bases at J, with 13 bases between. The germline V gene encodes CDR1 KGHSH and CDR2 LQKENI. The CDR3 extends over 15 amino acids. The chain's CDR3 is CASSPNRGKAGELFF. The CDR3 DNA is TGTGCCAGCTCACCAAACCGAGGAAAAGCCGGGGAGCTGTTTTTT.

The V gene is TRBV6-2 or TRBV6-3, the J gene TRBJ2-1; 7 bases fit TRBD2. V shed 2 bases, J shed 9 bases, and the junction held 7 bases outside the gene matches. Germline-derived CDR1 and CDR2 are MNHEY and SVGEGT. The CDR3 is made up of 14 amino acids. CDR3 region: CASSYRTRFPEQFF. The CDR3 DNA sequence: TGTGCCAGCAGTTACAGGACTAGATTCCCTGAGCAGTTCTTC.

In its sample, this clonotype was seen once. The chain carries TRBV5-1 and TRBJ2-3; a possible D gene is TRBD1 (6 bases). This CDR3 comprises 17 residues. V lost 0 bases and J 4 bases, leaving 18 bases between the germline ends. Germline-derived CDR1 and CDR2 are SGHRS and YFSETQ. CDR3 sequence (DNA): TGCGCCAGCAGCTTGGCCCCAGGGGCACCCGGCGCAGATACGCAGTATTTT. Residues: CASSLAPGAPGADTQYF.

The table lists this clonotype with a count of one. The rearrangement links TRBV4-3 to TRBJ1-1; weak D call: TRBD1 (6 bases). Trimming stripped 0 bases from V and 1 base from J, with 15 bases between. CDR1 is LGHNA, CDR2 YSLEER, per germline. The length of the CDR3 is 17 residues. The CDR3 coding sequence is TGCGCCAGCAGCCAAGATTCGGGACAAACTCAGAACACTGAAGCTTTCTTT. Its translation: CASSQDSGQTQNTEAFF.

J is TRBJ2-1 and V is TRBV6-2 or TRBV6-3, with unresolved D. V was trimmed by 2 bases and J by 8 bases, leaving 19 bases between them. The length of the CDR3 is 16 residues. Germline values: CDR1 MNHEY, CDR2 SVGEGT. The CDR3 region has the DNA TGTGCCAGCAGTTACCCCTTATCAGGCCTGCCCCATGAGCAGTTCTTC. This encodes CASSYPLSGLPHEQFF.

The genes are TRBV10-3 and TRBJ2-5; D not certain. Per germline, CDR1 ENHRY and CDR2 SYGVKD. Trimming cost V 4 bases and J 1 base, with 13 bases left between them. The CDR3 sequence is 15 residues long. DNA for the CDR3: TGTGCCATCAGTGCAACAGTCGGCAGCCAAGAGACCCAGTACTTC. It translates to CAISATVGSQETQYF.

The chain recombines TRBV7-9 with TRBJ2-5; 9 bases align to TRBD2. From germline, CDR1 is SEHNR and CDR2 FQNEAQ (reference sequence). The CDR3 is 13 amino acids. J was trimmed by 6 bases and V by 5 bases; bases with no gene match: 4. CDR3 coding DNA: TGTGCCAGCAGCACCGGGACTAGCAAGACCCAGTACTTC. Protein product: CASSTGTSKTQYF.

The CDR3 loop is CASSLLSEQYF. In DNA form, the CDR3 reads TGTGCCAGCAGTTTACTCAGCGAGCAGTACTTC. This chain links TRBV12-3 or TRBV12-4 with TRBJ2-7; no firm D call. The CDR3 is made up of 11 amino acids. Trimming left V 2 bases short and J 6 bases short, with 5 bases between.

This clonotype was detected only a few times. The chain joins TRBV5-4 to TRBJ2-3; D remains ambiguous. V lost 0 bases and J 0 bases, leaving 8 bases between the germline ends. This CDR3 is 15 amino acids long. Germline V gene data show CDR1 as SGHNT and CDR2 as YYREEE (reference sequence). CDR3 bases: TGTGCCAGCAGCTTGGTTGGCAGCAGCACAGATACGCAGTATTTT. This sequence encodes CASSLVGSSTDTQYF.

The chain joins TRBV27 to TRBJ1-1, with D possibly matching TRBD1 (5 bases). CDR1 MNHEY and CDR2 SMNVEV come from the germline V gene (reference sequence). Trimming left V 5 bases short and J 0 bases short, with 10 bases between. There are 14 residues in the CDR3. Here the CDR3 reads CASSPWGVNTEAFF. In DNA form, the CDR3 reads TGTGCCAGCAGTCCTTGGGGGGTGAACACTGAAGCTTTCTTT.

The chain links TRBV2 to TRBJ1-1; a weak D match, TRBD1 (6 bases). Germline V gives CDR1 SNHLY, CDR2 FYNNEI. V was shortened by 7 bases and J by 5 bases, with 17 bases between the two germline ends. The CDR3 spans 14 residues. Here the CDR3 reads CASMWTVPGTEAFF. The CDR3 region has the DNA TGTGCCAGCATGTGGACAGTACCCGGGACTGAAGCTTTCTTT.

The chain has TRBV18 and TRBJ1-6; D remains ambiguous. Germline V gives CDR1 KGHSH, CDR2 LQKENI. CDR3 length: 14 residues. Trimming removed 3 bases from V and 7 bases from J, with 10 bases in between. The CDR3, as DNA: TGTGCCAGCTCACCTGTGGGTCTAAATTCACCCCTCCACTTT. Amino acids: CASSPVGLNSPLHF.

The V gene is TRBV6-5, the J gene TRBJ2-1, with 15 positions matching TRBD2. From germline, CDR1 is MNHEY and CDR2 SVGAGI. The CDR3 consists of 15 residues. Trimming at V came to 6 bases and at J to 7 bases, leaving 4 bases not matched to a gene. DNA of the CDR3: TGTGCCAGCAGACTCGGGACTAGCGGGAGGAATGAGCAGTTCTTC. Its protein is CASRLGTSGRNEQFF.

The chain recombines TRBV6-2 or TRBV6-3 with TRBJ2-3; maybe TRBD2 (6 bases). CDR1 is MNHEY, CDR2 SVGEGT, per germline. The V end lost 0 bases, the J end lost 6 bases, and 19 bases lay between the germline ends. The CDR3 has 17 amino acids. CDR3 sequence (DNA): TGTGCCAGCAGTTACTCGTCGGGACTTCAGCGAGGGGATACGCAGTATTTT. This translates into CASSYSSGLQRGDTQYF.

This chain links TRBV19 with TRBJ2-2; the D gene is possibly TRBD1 (5 bases). CDR1 is LNHDA and CDR2 is SQIVND in the germline V gene (reference sequence). The CDR3 has 14 residues. The V and J ends lost 7 bases and 6 bases respectively, with 15 bases between them. CDR3 sequence reads: CASTSREWAGELFF. CDR3 bases: TGTGCCAGTACCTCCAGGGAATGGGCCGGGGAGCTGTTTTTT. The entire variable domain, with the rest obtained from reference TRBV19 and TRBJ2-2, is as follows: DGGITQSPKYLFRKEGQNVTLSCEQNLNHDAMYWYRQDPGQGLRLIYYSQIVNDFQKGDIAEGYSVSREKKESFPLTVTSAQKNPTAFYLCASTSREWAGELFFGEGSRLTVL.

This sequence joins TRBV7-2 and TRBJ1-1; the match to TRBD1 covers 8 bases. The CDR3 runs to 15 residues. CDR1 and CDR2 (germline): SGHTA, FQGNSA. The V and J ends lost 6 bases and 7 bases, in that order; junction bases with no gene match: 13. CDR3 residues: CASRSRNRGLSEAFF. The CDR3, as DNA: TGTGCCAGCAGGTCAAGGAACAGGGGGTTGAGTGAAGCTTTCTTT.

The chain uses TRBV7-3 and TRBJ2-2, with D possibly TRBD1 on 5 matching bases. The CDR3 spans 15 residues. Trimming stripped 5 bases from V and 3 bases from J, with 13 bases between. Germline CDR1 and CDR2: SGHTA and FQGTGA. The chain's CDR3 is CASSPRFRDTGELFF. The CDR3 DNA is TGTGCCAGCAGCCCCCGATTCAGGGACACCGGGGAGCTGTTTTTT. The variable domain in full, with the rest retrieved from reference TRBV7-3 and TRBJ2-2, is GAGVSQTPSNKVTEKGKYVELRCDPISGHTALYWYRQSLGQGPEFLIYFQGTGAADDSGLPNDRFFAVRPEGSVSTLKIQRTERGDSAVYLCASSPRFRDTGELFFGEGSRLTVL.

The chain combines TRBV7-9 with TRBJ2-1, with 9 positions matching TRBD2. Germline lookup yields CDR1 SEHNR and CDR2 FQNEAQ (reference sequence). V was pared by 6 bases and J by 5 bases, with 8 bases of the junction left unmatched. The CDR3 is 15 residues long. The CDR3 DNA reads TGTGCCAGCAGACTTGCGGGAGGGCTAGACAATGAGCAGTTCTTC. This sequence encodes CASRLAGGLDNEQFF.

CDR3 DNA sequence: TGCAGTGCTAGAGAGTCCTTTCTGGCTAATCAGCCCCAGCATTTT. Amino acids: CSARESFLANQPQHF. This sequence joins TRBV20-1 and TRBJ1-5, with unresolved D. The germline CDR1 and CDR2 sequences are DFQATT and SNEGSKA (reference sequence). Trimming stripped 0 bases from V and 4 bases from J, with 13 bases between. This CDR3 contains 15 residues.

This clonotype has just a few counts. The chain links TRBV6-2 or TRBV6-3 to TRBJ2-7; D might be TRBD2 (6 bases). The V and J ends lost 9 bases and 3 bases respectively, with 9 bases between them. The CDR3 has 11 amino acids. Germline V gives CDR1 MNHEY, CDR2 SVGEGT. The CDR3 here is CASTSSYEQYF. The CDR3 DNA reads TGTGCCAGTACTAGCAGCTACGAGCAGTACTTC.

J is TRBJ1-4 and V is TRBV6-2 or TRBV6-3; no reliable D call. This CDR3 region has 12 residues. V was pared by 10 bases and J by 10 bases, with 16 bases between. Germline lookup yields CDR1 MNHEY and CDR2 SVGEGT. The CDR3 coding sequence is TGTGCCACCGCCGAACCACCGGGAAAACTGTTTTTT. Translation gives CATAEPPGKLFF.

This chain uses TRBV5-6 with TRBJ1-5, with 7 bases matching TRBD1. Germline V gene lookup returns CDR1 SGHDT and CDR2 YYEEEE. The trim removed 3 bases at V and 5 bases at J, leaving 5 bases unmatched. The CDR3 sequence is 14 residues long. The CDR3 is CASSSGTAYQPQHF. The CDR3 DNA reads TGTGCCAGCAGCTCTGGGACAGCTTATCAGCCCCAGCATTTT.

This sequence joins TRBV4-3 and TRBJ1-2; D ambiguous. The CDR3 consists of 15 residues. V gave up 0 bases and J gave up 4 bases, with 12 bases separating them. Germline CDR1 and CDR2: LGHNA and YSLEER. CDR3 residues: CASSQDLTGSYGYTF. The DNA for the CDR3 is TGCGCCAGCAGCCAAGATCTAACCGGTTCCTATGGCTACACCTTC.

J is TRBJ2-1 and V is TRBV23-1; D uncertain. TRBV23-1 is an open reading frame, and its role is uncertain. The V end was cut by 2 bases, the J end by 0 bases, with 11 bases between. The CDR3 is 16 residues long. The CDR3 nucleotides read TGCGCCAGCAGTCAACTCTACAGTTACTCCTACAATGAGCAGTTCTTC. Translating gives CASSQLYSYSYNEQFF.

This clonotype has a single count. The chain couples TRBV19 to TRBJ2-7; possible D gene TRBD2, 6 bases. Germline CDR1 LNHDA, CDR2 SQIVND (reference sequence). V was pared by 5 bases and J by 2 bases, with 13 bases between. This CDR3 contains 14 residues. The CDR3 region is CASSPGGVTYEQYF. As DNA, the CDR3 is TGTGCCAGTAGTCCCGGAGGGGTCACCTACGAGCAGTACTTC.